The rows below give T cell receptor beta chains drawn from one sample of a study of siplizumab effects on memory and regulatory T cells. Sequencing was performed with immunoSEQ multiplex PCR; in TCRdb, only in-frame clones are kept and a portion is missing. Of some 110,000 clones in the sample, over 90% were seen once. What was sequenced was Tregs sorted from blood. The source of these receptors is a human donor in good health. Both conserved end residues are part of each CDR3. The D gene is left open where the match is weak. Only part of the rows carry a size: once, few, many, or a class if the clone is expanded.

v_gene	j_gene	abundance	d_gene	len	CDR3nt	CDR3aa
TRBV4-1	TRBJ1-2	-	-	13	TGCGCCAGCAGCCCGATCGGGACTATTGGCTACACCTTC	CASSPIGTIGYTF
TRBV19	TRBJ1-5	few	-	14	TGTGCCAGTAGTCGCCGACATAGCAATCAGCCCCAGCATTTT	CASSRRHSNQPQHF
TRBV5-1	TRBJ2-1	-	-	14	TGCGCCAGCAGCTCACAGGGTGGTCTGAATGAGCAGTTCTTC	CASSSQGGLNEQFF
TRBV5-1	TRBJ1-1	-	TRBD1	19	TGCGCCAGCAGCCTGGCCTATCAAACAGGGGGCTCCCTGAACACTGAAGCTTTCTTT	CASSLAYQTGGSLNTEAFF
TRBV5-5	TRBJ1-2	-	-	14	TGTGCCAGCAGCTCCGGGACCCGGGGGGATGGCTACACCTTC	CASSSGTRGDGYTF
TRBV7-9	TRBJ1-4	-	-	12	TGTGCCAGCAGCTTAGGGCCAGGGAAACTGTTTTTT	CASSLGPGKLFF
TRBV7-8	TRBJ2-7	-	TRBD1	15	TGTGCCAGCAGCTCCCGACGACAGGGGGCGGACGAGCAGTACTTC	CASSSRRQGADEQYF
TRBV18	TRBJ1-1	-	-	14	TGTGCCAGCTCACCAATAGGCGGGAACACTGAAGCTTTCTTT	CASSPIGGNTEAFF
TRBV11-1	TRBJ2-3	-	TRBD2	16	TGTGCCAGCAGCCCCCGAGGAGAGGGACTAGGAGGGGCGCAGTATTTT	CASSPRGEGLGGAQYF
TRBV5-1	TRBJ1-1	-	-	14	TGCGCCAGCAGCTTACAAGAGGCCGCCGCTGAAGCTTTCTTT	CASSLQEAAAEAFF
TRBV7-8	TRBJ2-1	-	-	14	TGTGCCAGCAGCTTGCACCCCCGTATGAATGAGCAGTTCTTC	CASSLHPRMNEQFF
TRBV29-1	TRBJ2-4	-	-	13	TGCAGCACCGAGCAGGGCAACAGTGGCATTCAGTACTTC	CSTEQGNSGIQYF
TRBV12-5	TRBJ1-5	-	TRBD1	13	TGTGCTAGTAGACAGGGAGGAGATCAGCCCCAGCATTTT	CASRQGGDQPQHF
TRBV2	TRBJ1-6	-	-	15	TGTGCCAGCTCTCGCATCGGGACAAAGAATTCACCCCTCCACTTT	CASSRIGTKNSPLHF
TRBV7-9	TRBJ2-7	-	-	14	TGTGCCAGCAGCCCGGTGGCAGGCCTGGGCGAGCAGTACTTC	CASSPVAGLGEQYF
TRBV5-1	TRBJ2-3	-	-	13	TGCGCCACCTCCAGGGGTCCCACAGATACGCAGTATTTT	CATSRGPTDTQYF
TRBV2	TRBJ1-5	-	-	14	TGTGCCAGCAATAGGGGTGATAGCAATCAGCCCCAGCATTTT	CASNRGDSNQPQHF
TRBV5-1	TRBJ2-3	-	TRBD2	16	TGCGCCAGCAGCCTCGGGACTACCACCCGCACAGATACGCAGTATTTT	CASSLGTTTRTDTQYF
TRBV27	TRBJ2-1	-	TRBD2	15	TGTGCCAGCAGTCTTACTAGCGGGAGCTACAATGAGCAGTTCTTC	CASSLTSGSYNEQFF
TRBV29-1	TRBJ2-7	-	TRBD1	13	TGCAGCGTTGACTTCGGACAGGGGTACGAGCAGTACTTC	CSVDFGQGYEQYF
TRBV11-1	TRBJ1-1	-	-	16	TGTGCCAGCAGCTCTCTCTCAGGGGTGGCAGACACTGAAGCTTTCTTT	CASSSLSGVADTEAFF
TRBV10-3	TRBJ2-1	-	-	12	TGTGCCATCAGTGAGCCGTACAATGAGCAGTTCTTC	CAISEPYNEQFF
TRBV19	TRBJ1-4	-	-	12	TGTGCCAGTAGTTTTGGGCCTGAAAAACTGTTTTTT	CASSFGPEKLFF
TRBV6-1	TRBJ2-5	-	-	14	TGTGCCAGCAGTACGAGGAGGGGCCAAGAGACCCAGTACTTC	CASSTRRGQETQYF
TRBV7-9	TRBJ2-2	-	-	17	TGTGCCAGCAGCTTAAATGTCGGGGGCTTCAACACCGGGGAGCTGTTTTTT	CASSLNVGGFNTGELFF
TRBV20-1	TRBJ1-4	-	-	11	TGCAGTGTGTGGAGGTCGCGGCAACTGTTTTTT	CSVWRSRQLFF
TRBV7-3	TRBJ2-3	-	-	14	TGTGCCAGCAGCCTCGGAGGGCCCGCAGATACGCAGTATTTT	CASSLGGPADTQYF
TRBV19	TRBJ2-1	-	-	13	TGTGCCAGTAGTATAGGGACAGCTAATGAGCAGTTCTTC	CASSIGTANEQFF
TRBV4-2	TRBJ2-7	-	-	13	TGTGCCAGCAGCCAAGACAGGGGTGCCGAGCAGTACTTC	CASSQDRGAEQYF
TRBV29-1	TRBJ2-2	-	-	14	TGCAGCGTTGAGGGCTCCCCAAACACCGGGGAGCTGTTTTTT	CSVEGSPNTGELFF
TRBV30	TRBJ2-1	-	-	15	TGTGCCTGGAGCTTCGGGACTCCCGAGTACAATGAGCAGTTCTTC	CAWSFGTPEYNEQFF
TRBV2	TRBJ2-2	-	-	12	TGTGCCAGCAGTGCGATCGCCGGGGAGCTGTTTTTT	CASSAIAGELFF
TRBV11-2	TRBJ1-2	-	-	13	TGTGCCAGCAGCTTAGCACAGAACTATGGCTACACCTTC	CASSLAQNYGYTF
TRBV12-5	TRBJ2-4	-	-	12	TGTGCTAGTGGTTTGGTACAGGGCATTCAGTACTTC	CASGLVQGIQYF
TRBV27	TRBJ2-7	-	-	13	TGTGCCAGCAGTTTATTGGCGGGCGGGGAGCAGTACTTC	CASSLLAGGEQYF
TRBV14	TRBJ1-2	-	-	14	TGTGCCAGCAGCCCCAGGGTTAGCGTTGGTGGCTACACCTTC	CASSPRVSVGGYTF
TRBV19	TRBJ1-2	-	-	14	TGTGCCAGTAGCCCCGCGTACGGACCCTATGGCTACACCTTC	CASSPAYGPYGYTF
TRBV7-9	TRBJ2-7	few	-	12	TGTGCCAGCAGCTCCCGCTCCTACGAGCAGTACTTC	CASSSRSYEQYF
TRBV30	TRBJ1-4	-	TRBD1	15	TGTGCCTGGAGTGCCACAGGGGTAAAATCCGAAAAACTGTTTTTT	CAWSATGVKSEKLFF
TRBV5-1	TRBJ2-3	-	-	15	TGCGCCAGCAGCTCCCGCTCTAGCGGCACAGATACGCAGTATTTT	CASSSRSSGTDTQYF
TRBV5-1	TRBJ1-2	-	-	13	TGCGCCAGCAGGAGGTCAGGGTCGTATGGCTACACCTTC	CASRRSGSYGYTF
TRBV14	TRBJ2-7	-	-	14	TGTGCCAGCAGCCCCCGGGGCACCTCCTACGAGCAGTACTTC	CASSPRGTSYEQYF
TRBV6-5	TRBJ1-2	-	-	14	TGTGCCAGCACCCCGGGGCTCGCGAGATATGGCTACACCTTC	CASTPGLARYGYTF
TRBV27	TRBJ1-5	-	TRBD1	18	TGTGCCAGCAGCCCAGGAAGGGGACAGGGTTGGGGCAATCAGCCCCAGCATTTT	CASSPGRGQGWGNQPQHF
TRBV19	TRBJ1-6	-	-	15	TGTGCCAGTAGTCCGGCCGGGCTGCCTAATTCACCCCTCCACTTT	CASSPAGLPNSPLHF
TRBV9	TRBJ2-5	-	TRBD2	17	TGTGCCAGCAGCGACGGGACTAGCGGGGGGGCCGCTGAGACCCAGTACTTC	CASSDGTSGGAAETQYF
TRBV27	TRBJ1-5	-	-	15	TGTGCCAGCAGTCCACGGACAGAGAGCAATCAGCCCCAGCATTTT	CASSPRTESNQPQHF
TRBV10-2	TRBJ2-7	once	-	15	TGCGCCAGCAGTGCCCTAGCCGATAACGCCTACGAGCAGTACTTC	CASSALADNAYEQYF
TRBV11-2	TRBJ1-2	-	-	13	TGTGCCAGCAGCTTAAGTGGGGGCGTGGGCTACACCTTC	CASSLSGGVGYTF
TRBV4-1	TRBJ2-6	-	-	16	TGCGCCAGCAGCCAAGGTTGGGACTCTGGGGCCAACGTCCTGACTTTC	CASSQGWDSGANVLTF
TRBV7-9	TRBJ1-6	few	-	14	TGTGCCAGCACCCTCACGGGGGGCGCGTCACCCCTCCACTTT	CASTLTGGASPLHF
TRBV11-2	TRBJ1-4	-	-	18	TGTGCCAGCAGCTCGAGGTTTTACCGCCGTTCGGTTGATGAAAAACTGTTTTTT	CASSSRFYRRSVDEKLFF
TRBV5-4	TRBJ2-3	-	-	13	TGTGCCAGCAGCCCACCGCTGGGAGATACGCAGTATTTT	CASSPPLGDTQYF
TRBV9	TRBJ2-5	-	TRBD2	15	TGTGCCAGCGCCTACGGGGGGGAACACCAAGAGACCCAGTACTTC	CASAYGGEHQETQYF
TRBV5-4	TRBJ1-5	-	-	13	TGTGCCAGCAGCCTTGGTTTCAATCAGCCCCAGCATTTT	CASSLGFNQPQHF